The 29 T cell receptor beta chains in this list originate from one sample, sequenced in a study of molecular identifiers for immune sequencing clone quantification. A single record per CDR3 protein comes from TCRdb applying MiXCR to the PCR reads. This table has roughly 90,000 distinct CDR3 sequences, nearly 25% appearing once. The specimen was naive CD8+ T cells from blood, with Jurkat cell RNA spiked in. Subset noted: FACS-sorted CD8+CD4-CCR7+CD45RA+ naive T cells. Receptor source: a human donor in good health. Some libraries in this study had Jurkat cell RNA spiked in.

This clonotype was seen at least ten times. The chain combines TRBV5-1 with TRBJ1-4; perhaps TRBD1 as D (5 bases). Trimming cost V 0 bases and J 2 bases, with 11 bases left between them. The V gene's germline CDR1 is SGHRS and CDR2 YFSETQ. The length of the CDR3 is 16 residues. This CDR3 is CASSLEGTSTNEKLFF. The CDR3 DNA follows: TGCGCCAGCAGCTTGGAAGGGACCTCGACTAATGAAAAACTGTTTTTT. Full variable domain (outside the CDR3, taken from reference TRBV5-1 and TRBJ1-4): KAGVTQTPRYLIKTRGQQVTLSCSPISGHRSVSWYQQTPGQGLQFLFEYFSETQRNKGNFPGRFSGRQFSNSRSEMNVSTLELGDSALYLCASSLEGTSTNEKLFFGSGTQLSVL.

The V gene is TRBV29-1, the J gene TRBJ2-5; TRBD1 is a possible D gene (6 bases). This CDR3 spans 14 amino acids. V shed 3 bases and J shed 0 bases, with 11 bases lying between them. The germline CDR1 and CDR2 sequences are SQVTM and ANQGSEA. The CDR3 loop reads CSVDPGDNQETQYF. CDR3 DNA sequence: TGCAGCGTTGACCCAGGGGACAACCAAGAGACCCAGTACTTC.

This clonotype has at least ten counts. J is TRBJ1-3 and V is TRBV9; a possible D gene is TRBD1 (6 bases). V lost 4 bases to trimming and J lost 2 bases, with 13 bases between them. The germline V gene encodes CDR1 SGDLS and CDR2 YYNGEE. The CDR3 extends over 15 amino acids. CDR3 protein: CASSIAGTPGNTIYF. For the CDR3, the DNA is TGTGCCAGCAGCATCGCCGGGACACCTGGAAACACCATATATTTT.

Comment on this clonotype: One base away lies a much larger clone, so this may be a sequencing read error. The chain joins TRBV28 to TRBJ2-2; D remains ambiguous. The CDR3 loop spans 15 amino acids. Germline CDR1 is MDHEN and CDR2 is SYDVKM. The V gene lost 5 bases and the J gene lost 4 bases, with 14 bases spanning the gap. DNA for the CDR3: TGTGCCAGCAGTCCACGGACCTACTCCACCGGGGAGCTGTTTTTT. Translated, it gives CASSPRTYSTGELFF.

With regard to this clonotype: A much larger clone differs by one base, so this may be a read error. J is TRBJ2-1 and V is TRBV11-2; 7 nucleotides align to TRBD1. The CDR3 has 15 residues. CDR1 is SGHAT, CDR2 FQNNGV, per germline. The CDR3 protein is CAGSSTGSSYNEQFF. CDR3 DNA: TGTGCCGGCAGCTCGACAGGGAGCTCCTACAATGAGCAGTTCTTC. Using reference TRBV11-2 and TRBJ2-1 for the parts outside the CDR3, the full variable domain is EAGVAQSPRYKIIEKRQSVAFWCNPISGHATLYWYQQILGQGPKLLIQFQNNGVVDDSQLPKDRFSAERLKGVDSTLKIQPAKLEDSAVYLCAGSSTGSSYNEQFFGPGTRLTVL.

Details on this clonotype: This clone may be a read error of a much larger clone one base away. The chain combines TRBV29-1 with TRBJ1-2; 12 bases align to TRBD1. The CDR3 runs to 13 residues. Germline CDR1 is SQVTM and CDR2 is ANQGSEA. CDR3: CSAGGQGAGGYAF. CDR3 nucleotide sequence: TGCAGCGCCGGGGGACAGGGGGCTGGAGGCTACGCCTTC.

With respect to this clonotype: The junction and the germline gene differ at one end; a read error may be behind it. CDR3 protein: CASSVGTGSSGASVLTF. The CDR3 DNA is TGTGCCAGCAGCGTTGGGACAGGATCCTCTGGGGCCAGCGTCCTGACTTTC. This rearrangement joins TRBV9 to TRBJ2-6; 8 bases align to TRBD1. Looked up from germline, CDR1 is SGDLS and CDR2 is YYNGEE. This CDR3 spans 17 amino acids.

The V gene is TRBV4-1, the J gene TRBJ1-1, with D maybe TRBD1 (5 bases). Germline V CDR1 and CDR2: MGHRA, YSYEKL. Trimming took off 3 bases at V and 6 bases at J, with 14 bases between the two ends. CDR3 size: 14 residues. The CDR3 here is CASSQGVRVPEAFF. In DNA, the CDR3 is TGCGCCAGCAGCCAGGGTGTCAGGGTTCCTGAAGCTTTCTTT.

Ten or more counts support this clonotype. This chain links TRBV18 with TRBJ1-4; TRBD1 is a possible D gene (5 bases). The ends were cut back, 3 bases at V and 5 bases at J, with 10 bases in the middle. This CDR3 is 14 amino acids long. The germline gives CDR1 KGHSH, CDR2 LQKENI. The CDR3 loop is CASSPGRENEKLFF. The CDR3 region has the DNA TGTGCCAGCTCACCGGGACGGGAGAATGAAAAACTGTTTTTT.

This clonotype came up a few times. V is TRBV5-6 and J is TRBJ2-7, with D perhaps TRBD1 (5 bases). The CDR3 totals 14 residues. CDR1 is SGHDT and CDR2 is YYEEEE in the germline V gene. Deletions cut 4 bases from V and 1 base from J, with 12 bases between. DNA for the CDR3: TGTGCCAGCAGCCTAGGGGCAGGATCCTACGAGCAGTACTTC. It codes for CASSLGAGSYEQYF.

This clonotype was seen only a few times. This chain links TRBV4-3 with TRBJ2-5; D is unresolved. CDR1 and CDR2 (germline): LGHNA, YSLEER. V was clipped by 1 base and J by 5 bases, with 14 bases between them. CDR3 size: 15 residues. CDR3 amino acids: CASSQAWGSLETQYF. CDR3 nucleotides: TGCGCCAGCAGCCAAGCTTGGGGAAGTTTGGAGACCCAGTACTTC.

A note on this clonotype: A read error may be the cause here, since a much bigger clone is one base away. This rearrangement joins TRBV29-1 to TRBJ1-1; D unclear. The CDR3 runs 12 residues. The germline CDR1 and CDR2 sequences are SQVTM and ANQGSEA. CDR3 loop: CSVEDGNTEALF. For the CDR3, the DNA is TGCAGCGTTGAAGACGGGAACACTGAAGCTCTCTTT.

This chain links TRBV19 with TRBJ2-7; D possibly corresponds to TRBD2 (5 bases). This CDR3 has 13 amino acids. V lost 5 bases and J 4 bases, leaving 12 bases between the germline ends. The germline CDR1 and CDR2 sequences are LNHDA and SQIVND (reference sequence). This CDR3 reads CASSPYGIYEQYF. CDR3 DNA: TGTGCCAGTAGTCCCTACGGGATTTACGAGCAGTACTTC.

There are a few counts of this clonotype. The chain recombines TRBV7-2 with TRBJ1-1; D is undetermined. The germline gives CDR1 SGHTA, CDR2 FQGNSA. The length of the CDR3 is 13 residues. V lost 0 bases and J 4 bases, leaving 6 bases between the germline ends. CDR3 amino acids: CASSLAPSTEAFF. In nucleotides, the CDR3 is TGTGCCAGCAGCTTAGCTCCCAGCACTGAAGCTTTCTTT.

This clonotype was recorded many times. CDR3 sequence reads: CANSRDPSTDTQYF. The CDR3 nucleotides read TGTGCCAACTCCCGGGACCCAAGCACAGATACGCAGTATTTT. The chain couples TRBV2 to TRBJ2-3; D possibly matches TRBD1 or TRBD2 (5 bases each). The CDR3 extends over 14 amino acids. CDR1 is SNHLY, CDR2 FYNNEI, per germline. Trimming took 10 bases from V and 0 from J, leaving 14 bases between them. The full variable domain, rest sourced from reference TRBV2 and TRBJ2-3, is EPEVTQTPSHQVTQMGQEVILRCVPISNHLYFYWYRQILGQKVEFLVSFYNNEISEKSEIFDDQFSVERPDGSNFTLKIRSTKLEDSAMYFCANSRDPSTDTQYFGPGTRLTVL.

This clonotype has a handful of counts. The chain links TRBV9 to TRBJ2-5; weak D call: TRBD2 (5 bases). V dropped 0 bases and J dropped 2 bases, with 11 bases sitting between them. Germline values: CDR1 SGDLS, CDR2 YYNGEE. The CDR3 consists of 15 residues. The CDR3 here is CASSVVPGEQETQYF. CDR3 sequence (DNA): TGTGCCAGCAGCGTAGTCCCCGGGGAACAAGAGACCCAGTACTTC.

The chain couples TRBV4-3 to TRBJ2-1; TRBD1 agrees at 11 bases. The germline gives CDR1 LGHNA, CDR2 YSLEER. The ends lost 5 bases at V and 4 bases at J; junction bases unmatched: 7. CDR3 length: 16 residues. CDR3 nucleotide sequence: TGCGCCAGCAGCTCACAGGACAGGGGGCCATACAATGAGCAGTTCTTC. It yields the protein CASSSQDRGPYNEQFF.

The J gene is TRBJ1-1, the V gene TRBV4-1; tentatively, D is TRBD1 (5 bases). Trimming removed 6 bases at V and 7 bases at J, with 12 bases between. The germline V gene encodes CDR1 MGHRA and CDR2 YSYEKL. This CDR3 is built from 12 residues. The CDR3 DNA reads TGCGCCAGCAGGGACAACAGTATTGAAGCTTTCTTT. Translation gives CASRDNSIEAFF.

The gene calls are TRBV5-4 and TRBJ2-1; the D gene is possibly TRBD2 (6 bases). This CDR3 spans 14 amino acids. V lost 5 bases and J 5 bases, leaving 14 bases between the germline ends. Germline values: CDR1 SGHNT, CDR2 YYREEE (reference sequence). CDR3 nucleotides: TGTGCCAGCAGGCTCCCGGGACTTAACAATGAGCAGTTCTTC. This codes for CASRLPGLNNEQFF.

Ten or more counts support this clonotype. The chain recombines TRBV7-9 with TRBJ1-1; 8 bases line up with TRBD1. This CDR3 contains 13 residues. Germline V lookup: CDR1 SEHNR, CDR2 FQNEAQ (reference sequence). Unmatched junction bases numbered 4, after V lost 5 bases and J lost 5 bases. The CDR3 sequence is CASSPDRDTEAFF. As DNA, the CDR3 is TGTGCCAGCAGCCCGGACAGGGATACTGAAGCTTTCTTT.

Concerning this clonotype: At one of its ends the junction is not consistent with the germline gene, which may arise from a read error. The chain carries TRBV7-9 and TRBJ1-1, with D uncertain. CDR3 length equals 15 residues. CDR1 and CDR2 (germline): SEHNR, FQNEAQ (reference sequence). DNA for the CDR3: TGTGCCAGCAGCTTCCGGACGACCCCGGCATCTGAAGCTTCCTTT. Its translation: CASSFRTTPASEASF.

Many counts were recorded for this clonotype. The CDR3 coding sequence is TGCAGCGTTGATGGCAGGGGGGACTATGGCTACACCTTC. Its translation: CSVDGRGDYGYTF. The chain links TRBV29-1 to TRBJ1-2; TRBD1 matches at 7 bases. V gave up 3 bases and J gave up 3 bases; unmatched junction bases: 4. The CDR3 runs 13 residues. Germline V gene data show CDR1 as SQVTM and CDR2 as ANQGSEA. Full variable domain (outside the CDR3, taken from reference TRBV29-1 and TRBJ1-2): SAVISQKPSRDICQRGTSLTIQCQVDSQVTMMFWYRQQPGQSLTLIATANQGSEATYESGFVIDKFPISRPNLTFSTLTVSNMSPEDSSIYLCSVDGRGDYGYTFGSGTRLTVV.

This clonotype has ten or more counts. The V and J genes are TRBV13 and TRBJ1-5; D unclear. The V gene's germline CDR1 is PRHDT and CDR2 FYEKMQ (reference sequence). The CDR3 is made up of 14 amino acids. Trimming left V 2 bases short and J 3 bases short, with 8 bases between. The CDR3 here is CASSLRADNQPQHF. DNA of the CDR3: TGTGCCAGCAGCTTAAGGGCCGACAATCAGCCCCAGCATTTT.

The V gene is TRBV5-6, the J gene TRBJ2-5; tentatively, D is TRBD1 or TRBD2 (6 bases each). Per the germline V gene, CDR1 is SGHDT and CDR2 is YYEEEE. The germline V and J ends were trimmed by 1 base and 4 bases, with 14 bases remaining between them. This CDR3 is built from 15 residues. This CDR3 reads CASSLMGGPPETQYF. The CDR3, as DNA: TGTGCCAGCAGCTTGATGGGGGGCCCCCCAGAGACCCAGTACTTC.

The table lists this clonotype with many counts. The chain recombines TRBV7-2 with TRBJ2-3; tentative D call: TRBD2 (6 bases). Germline V gene sequence: CDR1 SGHTA, CDR2 FQGNSA. The CDR3 loop spans 16 amino acids. The V end was cut by 2 bases, the J end by 2 bases, with 14 bases between. The CDR3 sequence is CASSLLTGGLTDTQYF. CDR3 sequence (DNA): TGTGCCAGCAGCTTACTTACTGGGGGACTCACAGATACGCAGTATTTT.

This clonotype was counted ten times or more. The rearrangement links TRBV7-9 to TRBJ2-7; D possibly corresponds to TRBD1 (5 bases). Per the germline V gene, CDR1 is SEHNR and CDR2 is FQNEAQ (reference sequence). V was cut by 5 bases and J by 5 bases, with 16 bases left in between. The CDR3 is made up of 14 amino acids. The CDR3 sequence: CASSPKGAGNEQYF. CDR3 nucleotides: TGTGCCAGCAGCCCAAAAGGGGCTGGGAACGAGCAGTACTTC.

This chain connects TRBV7-6 to TRBJ2-1; D gene unclear. Trimming left V 1 base short and J 9 bases short, with 7 bases between. Germline V lookup: CDR1 SGHVS, CDR2 FNYEAQ. CDR3 length: 12 residues. The CDR3 DNA is TGTGCCAGCAGCTTAGGTTTCGGTGAGCAGTTCTTC. It yields the protein CASSLGFGEQFF.

This clonotype was recorded a few times. The V and J genes are TRBV4-1 and TRBJ1-3; D is possibly TRBD1 (5 bases). Trimming took 4 bases from V and 0 from J, leaving 10 bases between them. From germline, CDR1 is MGHRA and CDR2 YSYEKL. CDR3 size: 15 residues. The CDR3 sequence: CASSPRGNSGNTIYF. CDR3 nucleotide sequence: TGCGCCAGCAGCCCCCGGGGCAACTCTGGAAACACCATATATTTT.

Details on this clonotype: Being one base from a much bigger clone, this may be a read error. The V gene is TRBV12-3 or TRBV12-4, the J gene TRBJ2-7, with a possible D match to TRBD1 (6 bases). V was pared by 3 bases and J by 9 bases, with 15 bases between. This CDR3 is 13 amino acids long. CDR3 sequence reads: CASSFRGQNGQYF. DNA for the CDR3: TGTGCCAGCAGTTTCAGGGGTCAAAACGGGCAGTACTTC.